The clone carrying this T cell receptor (beta chain) appeared once. Its target is unknown. TCRdb reanalysed the reads using MiXCR and keeps one entry per CDR3 protein. The table shows about 350,000 distinct CDR3 sequences, with roughly 34% occurring only once. The data were obtained in a study of T cell repertoires in cytomegalovirus infection. Study background: Shared public TCR beta signatures pointed to both CMV infection and a matching HLA type.

The CDR3 runs to 13 residues. Trimming took off 1 base at V and 9 bases at J, with 9 bases between the two ends. Germline lookup yields CDR1 KGHDR and CDR2 SFDVKD. The rearrangement uses TRBV24-1 and TRBJ2-1; D gene uncertain. The source material was cultured PBMCs, sampled from culture after CMV antigen stimulation. The sequence was collected from a human donor in good health (CMV status not recorded). Some clones in this sample may be carry-over from other donors' samples. CDR3 sequence reads: CATSDFERGEQFF. The DNA for the CDR3 is TGTGCCACCAGTGATTTCGAGCGCGGTGAGCAGTTCTTC.